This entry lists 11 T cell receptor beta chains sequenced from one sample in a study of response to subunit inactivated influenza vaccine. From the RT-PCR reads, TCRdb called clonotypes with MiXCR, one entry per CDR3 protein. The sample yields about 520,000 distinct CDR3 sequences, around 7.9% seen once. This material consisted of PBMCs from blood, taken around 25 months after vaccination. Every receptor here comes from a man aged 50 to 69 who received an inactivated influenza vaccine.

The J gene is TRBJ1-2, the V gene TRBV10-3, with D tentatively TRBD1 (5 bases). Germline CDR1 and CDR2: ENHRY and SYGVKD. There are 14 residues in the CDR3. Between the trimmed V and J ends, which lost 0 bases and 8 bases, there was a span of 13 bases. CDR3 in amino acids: CAISESVREHGYTF. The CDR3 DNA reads TGTGCCATCAGTGAGTCCGTCAGGGAGCACGGCTACACCTTC.

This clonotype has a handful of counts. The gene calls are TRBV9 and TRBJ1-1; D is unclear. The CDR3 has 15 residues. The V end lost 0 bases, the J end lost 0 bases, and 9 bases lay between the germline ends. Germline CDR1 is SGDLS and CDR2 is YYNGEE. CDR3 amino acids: CASSVVAGMNTEAFF. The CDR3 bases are TGTGCCAGCAGCGTAGTAGCAGGTATGAACACTGAAGCTTTCTTT.

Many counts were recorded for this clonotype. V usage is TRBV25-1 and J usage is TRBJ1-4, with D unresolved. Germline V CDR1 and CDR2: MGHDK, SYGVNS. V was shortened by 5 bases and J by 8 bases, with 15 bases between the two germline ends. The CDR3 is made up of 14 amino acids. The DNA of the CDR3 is TGTGCCAGCAGTTGGTCAGCCCCGGGCGAAAAACTGTTTTTT. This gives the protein CASSWSAPGEKLFF.

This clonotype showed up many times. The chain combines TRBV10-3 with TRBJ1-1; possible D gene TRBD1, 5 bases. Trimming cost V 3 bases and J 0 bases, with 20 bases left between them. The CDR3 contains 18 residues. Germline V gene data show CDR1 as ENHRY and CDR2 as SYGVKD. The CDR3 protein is CAISESAIRGRMNTEAFF. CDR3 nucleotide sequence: TGTGCCATCAGTGAATCCGCCATCCGGGGCAGGATGAACACTGAAGCTTTCTTT.

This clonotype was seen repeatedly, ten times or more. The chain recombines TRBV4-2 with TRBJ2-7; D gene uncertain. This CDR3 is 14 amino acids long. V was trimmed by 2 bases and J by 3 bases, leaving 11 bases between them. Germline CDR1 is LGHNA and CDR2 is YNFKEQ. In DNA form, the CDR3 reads TGTGCCAGCAGCCAACCTATTTTGGGCTACGAGCAGTACTTC. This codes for CASSQPILGYEQYF.

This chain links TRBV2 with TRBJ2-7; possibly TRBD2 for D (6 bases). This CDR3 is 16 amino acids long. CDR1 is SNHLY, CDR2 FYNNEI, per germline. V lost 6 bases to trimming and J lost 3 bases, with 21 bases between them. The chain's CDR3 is CASSGVGRGGFYEQYF. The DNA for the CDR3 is TGTGCCAGCAGCGGGGTGGGTAGGGGAGGTTTCTACGAGCAGTACTTC.

In DNA, the CDR3 is TGCGCCAGCAGCCAAGGATTTCAGGACGCGGCTGAAGCTTTCTTT. Translated, it gives CASSQGFQDAAEAFF. V usage is TRBV4-3 and J usage is TRBJ1-1; D remains unclear. V was cut by 1 base and J by 6 bases, with 15 bases left in between. The germline V gene has CDR1 LGHNA and CDR2 YSLEER. The CDR3 totals 15 residues.

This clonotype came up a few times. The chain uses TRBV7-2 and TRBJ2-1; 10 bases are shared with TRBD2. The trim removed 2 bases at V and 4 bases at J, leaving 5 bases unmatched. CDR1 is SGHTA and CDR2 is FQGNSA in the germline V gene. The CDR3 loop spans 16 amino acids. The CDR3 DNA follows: TGTGCCAGCAGCTTAAGCGGGGGGGCCGGATACAATGAGCAGTTCTTC. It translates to CASSLSGGAGYNEQFF.

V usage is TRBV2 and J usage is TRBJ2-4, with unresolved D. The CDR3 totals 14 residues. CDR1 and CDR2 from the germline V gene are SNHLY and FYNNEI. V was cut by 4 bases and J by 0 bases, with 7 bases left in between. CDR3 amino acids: CASSVSGAKNIQYF. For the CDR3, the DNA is TGTGCCAGCAGTGTCTCAGGAGCCAAAAACATTCAGTACTTC.

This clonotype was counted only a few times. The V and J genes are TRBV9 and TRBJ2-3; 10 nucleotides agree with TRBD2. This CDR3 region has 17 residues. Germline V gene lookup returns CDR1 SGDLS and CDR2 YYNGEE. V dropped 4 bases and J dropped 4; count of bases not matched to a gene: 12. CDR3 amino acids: CASSRPAQLAGSDTQYF. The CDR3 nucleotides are TGTGCCAGCAGCCGACCAGCTCAACTAGCGGGGTCAGATACGCAGTATTTT.

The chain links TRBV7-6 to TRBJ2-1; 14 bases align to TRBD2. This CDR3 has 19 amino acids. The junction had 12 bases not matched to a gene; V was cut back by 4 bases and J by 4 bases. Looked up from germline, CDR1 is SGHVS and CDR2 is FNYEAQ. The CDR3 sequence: CASSSIRLAGGPLYNEQFF. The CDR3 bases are TGTGCCAGCAGCTCGATAAGACTAGCGGGAGGGCCGCTATACAATGAGCAGTTCTTC.